This T cell receptor (beta chain) was obtained from a study of CD4 T cells in relation to SARS-CoV-2 and coronaviruses. Data came from immunoSEQ multiplex PCR; TCRdb stores just in-frame clones and leaves some out. The data show tens of thousands of clones, with over 75% seen just once and more than 1.3% held by the top ten. Trimming removed 4 bases at V and 6 bases at J, with 13 bases between. Germline CDR1 reads MGHRA; CDR2 reads YSYEKL. This CDR3 comprises 13 residues. Concerning this clone: The antigen is unknown.

Sequenced sample: naive CD4+ T cells from PBMCs, cultured in vitro. Subset denoted: naive CD4+ T cells isolated by negative enrichment. The chain has TRBV4-1 and TRBJ2-7; D is ambiguous. The TCR comes from an adult with COVID-19. Here the CDR3 reads CASSPQPTSEQYF. The CDR3 DNA is TGCGCCAGCAGCCCCCAGCCCACGTCCGAGCAGTACTTC.